A selection of T cell receptor beta chains follows, all from one sample in a study of cytomegalovirus exposure and HLA in healthy donors. Sequencing was performed with immunoSEQ multiplex PCR; in TCRdb, only in-frame clones are kept and a portion is missing. The table has over 80,000 clones, about four fifths seen once. The sequenced material came from PBMCs. The receptor source for this set is a man aged 35 to 55 in good health and CMV-seropositive. Both conserved end residues are part of each CDR3. The D gene is left open where the match is weak. Not every row has a clone size; where given, it reads once, few, many or a size class.

TRBV5-1	TRBJ1-4	-	-	CASSLFSTETEKLFF	TGCGCCAGCAGCTTGTTTTCGACAGAGACTGAAAAACTGTTTTTT
TRBV6-5	TRBJ2-1	-	-	CASRSGLYNEQFF	TGTGCCAGCAGGTCGGGACTCTACAATGAGCAGTTCTTC
TRBV9	TRBJ1-4	TRBD1	-	CASSAPGGQGVSEKLFF	TGTGCCAGCAGCGCCCCCGGGGGACAGGGGGTTAGTGAAAAACTGTTTTTT
TRBV5-1	TRBJ2-6	-	-	CASSLGLVFGANVLTF	TGCGCCAGCAGCTTGGGGCTTGTGTTTGGGGCCAACGTCCTGACTTTC
TRBV29-1	TRBJ1-3	-	-	CSVEVDNAPDTIYF	TGCAGCGTTGAAGTGGACAACGCACCAGACACCATATATTTT
TRBV5-8	TRBJ1-2	-	-	CASSTTDNGFFYGYTF	TGTGCCAGCAGCACCACGGACAATGGCTTCTTCTATGGCTACACCTTC
TRBV27	TRBJ2-5	-	once	CASRQGTQYF	TGTGCCAGCAGACAGGGGACCCAGTACTTC
TRBV6-4	TRBJ1-2	-	-	CASSDGVVYRDKGRSANYGYTF	TGTGCCAGCAGTGACGGAGTTGTCTACCGGGACAAAGGTCGATCGGCTAACTATGGCTACACCTTC
TRBV6-6	TRBJ1-4	TRBD1	once	CASSYDRGAANEKLFF	TGTGCCAGCAGTTACGACAGGGGCGCGGCTAATGAAAAACTGTTTTTT
TRBV4-1	TRBJ2-5	TRBD2	-	CASSRAGRGSQETQYF	TGCGCCAGCAGCCGAGCTGGGCGGGGGTCTCAAGAGACCCAGTACTTC
TRBV6-5	TRBJ1-2	TRBD1	-	CASLPDRDFAGYTF	TGTGCTTCCCTCCCAGACAGGGACTTTGCTGGCTACACCTTC
TRBV2	TRBJ1-1	-	-	CASSVTTLNTEAFF	TGTGCCAGCAGTGTGACAACCCTGAACACTGAAGCTTTCTTT
TRBV7-7	TRBJ1-1	-	-	CASSLERNTEAFF	TGTGCTAGCAGCTTAGAGCGAAACACTGAAGCTTTCTTT
TRBV11-1	TRBJ1-1	TRBD1	few	CASSLSQGASF	TGTGCCAGCAGCTTAAGTCAGGGGGCAAGTTTT
TRBV18	TRBJ2-1	-	-	CASSPTLLDNEQFF	TGTGCCAGCTCACCTACTTTACTAGACAATGAGCAGTTCTTC
TRBV27	TRBJ2-1	TRBD2	-	CASSYISGRRYEQFF	TGTGCCAGCAGTTACATTAGCGGGAGGCGCTATGAGCAGTTCTTC
TRBV6-5	TRBJ2-4	-	few	CASSPISKNSQYF	TGTGCCAGCAGCCCCATCTCCAAAAACAGTCAGTACTTC
TRBV30	TRBJ1-5	-	-	CAWSGGLMGQPQHF	TGTGCCTGGAGTGGGGGGCTCATGGGGCAGCCCCAGCATTTT
TRBV28	TRBJ1-3	TRBD1	-	CASSSTGEGNTIYF	TGTGCCAGCAGTTCTACAGGGGAGGGAAACACCATATATTTT
TRBV7-9	TRBJ1-1	-	-	CSSRGEGPAFF	TGTTCCAGTAGGGGTGAAGGTCCGGCTTTCTTT
TRBV30	TRBJ1-5	TRBD1	-	CAWGRTVRGPNQPQHF	TGTGCCTGGGGGAGGACAGTGAGGGGGCCCAATCAGCCCCAGCATTTT
TRBV5-4	TRBJ2-7	TRBD2	once	CASSLESGRGYEQYF	TGTGCCAGCAGCTTGGAGAGCGGGAGGGGTTACGAGCAGTACTTC
TRBV9	TRBJ2-2	TRBD1	-	CASRGQIANTGELFF	TGTGCCAGCAGGGGACAGATCGCGAACACCGGGGAGCTGTTTTTT
TRBV11-2	TRBJ1-1	-	few	CASSAVGLGTEAFF	TGTGCCAGCAGCGCCGTGGGGCTAGGCACTGAAGCTTTCTTT
TRBV10-3	TRBJ1-6	-	-	CAISGTQGADSPLHF	TGTGCCATCAGTGGTACCCAGGGTGCCGATTCACCCCTCCACTTT
TRBV6-1	TRBJ1-5	-	once	CASSEPGGVSNQPQHF	TGTGCCAGCAGTGAACCTGGAGGGGTTAGCAATCAGCCCCAGCATTTT
TRBV11-1	TRBJ2-7	-	once	CASSSGGIGSYEQYF	TGTGCCAGCAGCTCGGGCGGGATAGGCTCCTACGAGCAGTACTTC
TRBV11-3	TRBJ2-7	-	-	CASSLYERYF	TGTGCCAGCAGCTTATACGAGCGGTACTTC
TRBV19	TRBJ1-2	-	once	CASSSPGDRGYTF	TGTGCCAGTAGTAGCCCAGGGGATCGGGGCTACACCTTC
TRBV5-1	TRBJ1-4	TRBD1	-	CASSLGGQGGEKLFF	TGCGCCAGCAGCTTAGGAGGACAGGGTGGGGAAAAACTGTTTTTT
TRBV11-3	TRBJ2-3	-	-	CASSLVRGSRGTDTQYF	TGTGCCAGCAGCTTAGTGCGAGGAAGTCGAGGGACAGATACGCAGTATTTT
TRBV10-1	TRBJ2-7	-	-	CASSDGGTYEQYF	TGCGCCAGCAGTGATGGCGGAACCTACGAGCAGTACTTC
TRBV11-2	TRBJ2-7	TRBD1	-	CASSYSTGLAYEQYF	TGTGCCAGCAGCTACTCGACAGGGTTGGCCTACGAGCAGTACTTC
TRBV19	TRBJ2-3	-	-	CASRQGKTDTQYF	TGTGCCAGTAGGCAGGGAAAAACAGATACGCAGTATTTT
TRBV5-1	TRBJ2-7	TRBD1	-	CASSHRQGAGSYEQYF	TGCGCCAGCAGCCACCGACAGGGGGCAGGCTCCTACGAGCAGTACTTC
TRBV2	TRBJ1-1	-	-	CAIRETEAFF	TGTGCCATCCGGGAGACTGAAGCTTTCTTT
TRBV7-6	TRBJ2-5	-	-	CASSLQGKTQYF	TGTGCCAGCAGCTTACAGGGGAAGACCCAGTACTTC
TRBV27	TRBJ2-1	-	-	CASSLSTSGSYNEQFF	TGTGCCAGCAGTTTATCGACATCCGGCTCCTACAATGAGCAGTTCTTC
TRBV28	TRBJ2-1	-	-	CASRGALGLNEQFF	TGTGCCAGCCGGGGGGCCCTAGGTTTGAATGAGCAGTTCTTC
TRBV30	TRBJ2-7	-	-	CAWSTSGDYEQYF	TGTGCCTGGAGTACCTCCGGGGACTACGAGCAGTACTTC
TRBV6-1	TRBJ2-7	TRBD2	-	CASSRGTSGTYEQYF	TGTGCCAGCAGTCGGGGGACTAGCGGGACCTACGAGCAGTACTTC
TRBV2	TRBJ2-1	-	-	CASTKGGLVNEQFF	TGTGCCAGCACCAAAGGAGGGCTAGTAAATGAGCAGTTCTTC
TRBV28	TRBJ1-1	-	-	CASSSAEKAFF	TGTGCCAGCAGTTCAGCGGAAAAAGCTTTCTTT
TRBV11-2	TRBJ2-5	TRBD1	-	CASSSGDRAIQETQYF	TGTGCCAGCAGTTCTGGGGACAGGGCCATCCAAGAGACCCAGTACTTC
TRBV5-6	TRBJ1-1	TRBD1	few	CASSRDRGKAFF	TGTGCCAGCAGCCGGGACAGAGGAAAAGCTTTCTTT
TRBV20-1	TRBJ2-1	-	-	CSASYGVEQFF	TGCAGTGCTAGCTACGGGGTTGAGCAGTTCTTC
TRBV27	TRBJ1-2	-	-	CASRDSSNYGYTF	TGTGCCAGCAGGGACAGTTCTAACTATGGCTACACCTTC
TRBV9	TRBJ1-4	TRBD1	-	CASSSTGFGEKLFF	TGTGCCAGCAGCTCGACAGGGTTCGGCGAAAAACTGTTTTTT
TRBV11-3	TRBJ1-1	-	-	CASSLEGGTEAFF	TGTGCCAGCAGCTTAGAGGGGGGCACTGAAGCTTTCTTT